This passage covers 18 T cell receptor beta chains from one sample sequenced in a study of early T cells in non-severe SARS-CoV-2 infection (dated by TCRdb to the early 2020s). Libraries were constructed by 5' RACE. Sequencing used a NextSeq 500. TCRdb reworked the public reads: Q25 trimming with fastp, MiXCR clone assembly, productive beta chains retained. A single entry per CDR3 protein holds the most common genes and DNA from its merged rows. Here the sample has about 46,000 distinct CDR3 sequences; less than 6.5% occur a single time. Around 5% of the sample is taken by the ten largest. The material was whole blood, obtained at baseline. The receptor source for this set is an adult who was a healthcare worker with PCR-confirmed SARS-CoV-2 infection or an uninfected control (not recorded which).

This clonotype was detected ten times or more. The V gene is TRBV12-3 or TRBV12-4, the J gene TRBJ2-4, with D tentatively TRBD1 (7 bases). V dropped 0 bases and J dropped 9 bases, with 12 bases sitting between them. This CDR3 has 14 residues. The CDR3 nucleotides read TGTGCCAGCAGTTTAGCCAGTCAGGGGGGCATTCAGTACTTC. Translating gives CASSLASQGGIQYF.

This clonotype was counted many times. The chain carries TRBV19 and TRBJ2-3; a weak D match, TRBD1 (6 bases). The germline V and J ends were trimmed by 4 bases and 3 bases, with 17 bases remaining between them. This CDR3 spans 16 amino acids. Germline loops: CDR1 LNHDA, CDR2 SQIVND (reference sequence). CDR3 nucleotide sequence: TGTGCCAGTAGTACAACCCCGGGACACGGTACAGATACGCAGTATTTT. Translation gives CASSTTPGHGTDTQYF.

The V and J genes are TRBV4-1 and TRBJ2-7; D call uncertain. The CDR3 totals 15 residues. Germline CDR1 is MGHRA and CDR2 is YSYEKL. The V and J ends lost 0 bases and 4 bases respectively, with 13 bases between them. This CDR3 reads CASSQEPTPFYEQYF. The CDR3 DNA is TGCGCCAGCAGCCAAGAACCTACCCCGTTTTACGAGCAGTACTTC.

There are many counts of this clonotype. The genes are TRBV10-1 and TRBJ1-1; TRBD1 matches at 7 bases. The CDR3 is 14 residues long. CDR1 and CDR2 (germline): WNHNN, SYGVQD (reference sequence). V lost 8 bases to trimming and J lost 0 bases; unmatched junction nucleotides: 6. CDR3 nucleotide sequence: TGCGCCAGCGCATCCGGGACAGTGAACACTGAAGCTTTCTTT. Protein sequence: CASASGTVNTEAFF.

The V gene is TRBV28, the J gene TRBJ2-1; 7 bases map to TRBD1. The ends lost 6 bases at V and 8 bases at J; junction bases unmatched: 10. The CDR3 contains 14 residues. The germline V gene encodes CDR1 MDHEN and CDR2 SYDVKM. The CDR3 is CASSSLTGVDEQFF. The CDR3 DNA follows: TGTGCCAGCAGCTCACTTACAGGGGTCGATGAGCAGTTCTTC. The full variable domain, completed using reference TRBV28 and TRBJ2-1, is DVKVTQSSRYLVKRTGEKVFLECVQDMDHENMFWYRQDPGLGLRLIYFSYDVKMKEKGDIPEGYSVSREKKERFSLILESASTNQTSMYLCASSSLTGVDEQFFGPGTRLTVL.

This rearrangement joins TRBV30 to TRBJ2-7; D ambiguous. This CDR3 region has 12 residues. With 4 bases removed from V and 2 bases from J, the gap between germline ends came to 9 bases. Germline lookup yields CDR1 GTSNPN and CDR2 SVGIG (reference sequence). The CDR3 region has the DNA TGTGCCTGGAATCTGAGACCCTACGAGCAGTACTTC. It is translated as CAWNLRPYEQYF. The whole variable domain, remainder taken from reference TRBV30 and TRBJ2-7, is SQTIHQWPATLVQPVGSPLSLECTVEGTSNPNLYWYRQAAGRGLQLLFYSVGIGQISSEVPQNLSASRPQDRQFILSSKKLLLSDSGFYLCAWNLRPYEQYFGPGTRLTVT.

About this clonotype: A clone one base away is much larger, so this may be a read error. The rearrangement links TRBV2 to TRBJ2-2; 10 nucleotides match TRBD2. The junction had 12 bases not matched to a gene; V was cut back by 4 bases and J by 10 bases. Germline V gene lookup returns CDR1 SNHLY and CDR2 FYNNEI. The CDR3 has 16 residues. The CDR3 sequence: CASSVFSGRAGEELFF. CDR3 nucleotide sequence: TGTGCCAGCAGTGTTTTCAGCGGGAGGGCCGGCGAGGAGCTGTTTTTT.

In this sample, this clonotype turned up many times. The chain recombines TRBV28 with TRBJ1-2; possibly TRBD1 for D (6 bases). The V end lost 6 bases, the J end lost 1 base, and 12 bases lay between the germline ends. Germline CDR1 reads MDHEN; CDR2 reads SYDVKM. The CDR3 loop spans 14 amino acids. Here the CDR3 DNA reads TGTGCCAGCAGCGTTAGGACAGTTAACTATGGCTACACCTTC. Translating gives CASSVRTVNYGYTF.

V gene TRBV6-1 combines with J gene TRBJ1-6; D is undetermined. This CDR3 comprises 15 residues. Germline V gives CDR1 MNHNS, CDR2 SASEGT. V was clipped by 8 bases and J by 5 bases, with 16 bases between them. The CDR3 protein is CASGKIGANNSPLHF. Written as DNA, the CDR3 is TGTGCCAGCGGGAAGATAGGAGCCAATAATTCACCCCTCCACTTT.

The table lists this clonotype with many counts. The chain carries TRBV27 and TRBJ2-7; no clear D gene. The CDR3 runs to 14 residues. The V end lost 5 bases, the J end lost 3 bases, and 14 bases lay between the germline ends. Germline CDR1 is MNHEY and CDR2 is SMNVEV (reference sequence). The CDR3 bases are TGTGCCAGCAGTCCCAACCTTGGGGTCTACGAGCAGTACTTC. Its protein is CASSPNLGVYEQYF.

The chain employs TRBV19 and TRBJ2-1; 8 nucleotides agree with TRBD1. Looked up from germline, CDR1 is LNHDA and CDR2 is SQIVND (reference sequence). The CDR3 sequence is 12 residues long. V was pared by 4 bases and J by 14 bases, with 7 bases of the junction left unmatched. CDR3 DNA sequence: TGTGCCAGTAGTACCTTCAGGGGGCAAAAGTTCTTC. Translated, it gives CASSTFRGQKFF.

This clonotype was seen ten or more times. The chain has TRBV30 and TRBJ1-5; tentative D call: TRBD1 (6 bases). The CDR3 length is 15 residues. From germline, CDR1 is GTSNPN and CDR2 SVGIG (reference sequence). V was shortened by 0 bases and J by 5 bases, with 14 bases between the two germline ends. CDR3 DNA: TGTGCCTGGAGTGTACCGACAGGAAACCATCAGCCCCAGCATTTT. Encoded protein: CAWSVPTGNHQPQHF.

Many counts were recorded for this clonotype. V gene TRBV12-3 or TRBV12-4 combines with J gene TRBJ1-5; D remains unclear. The V gene lost 8 bases and the J gene lost 2 bases, with 16 bases spanning the gap. The CDR3 covers 15 residues. Here the CDR3 DNA reads TGTGCCAGCTCCCCAGCCCTCGGTGGCAATCAGCCCCAGCATTTT. Its protein is CASSPALGGNQPQHF.

This clonotype was counted many times. This chain joins TRBV5-1 and TRBJ2-2; 10 bases map to TRBD1. Germline loops: CDR1 SGHRS, CDR2 YFSETQ. CDR3 length equals 14 residues. The V gene end was trimmed by 5 bases and the J gene end by 6 bases; junction bases not matched to a gene: 4. The CDR3 reads CASSYGQGAGELFF. The CDR3 DNA reads as TGCGCCAGCAGTTACGGACAGGGGGCCGGGGAGCTGTTTTTT.

This clonotype was seen more than once but under ten times. Here the CDR3 reads CASSPTGTGTSPLHF. The CDR3 DNA reads as TGTGCCAGCTCACCTACCGGGACAGGGACTTCACCCCTCCACTTT. The rearrangement joins TRBV18 to TRBJ1-6; 9 nucleotides match TRBD1. Germline V gives CDR1 KGHSH, CDR2 LQKENI. The CDR3 is 15 residues long. With V trimmed by 3 bases and J by 9 bases, 6 bases remained unmatched.

V gene TRBV6-6 combines with J gene TRBJ2-3, with D unresolved. The CDR3 extends over 13 amino acids. Per the germline V gene, CDR1 is MNHNY and CDR2 is SVGAGI (reference sequence). Between the trimmed V and J ends, which lost 6 bases and 6 bases, there was a span of 13 bases. The CDR3 reads CASSPTLGDTQYF. CDR3 coding DNA: TGTGCCAGCAGCCCCACGTTAGGGGATACGCAGTATTTT.

This clonotype was recorded at least ten times. The genes are TRBV20-1 and TRBJ1-1, with 7 bases matching TRBD1. CDR1 is DFQATT and CDR2 is SNEGSKA in the germline V gene (reference sequence). The CDR3 loop spans 13 amino acids. V shed 4 bases and J 1 base; nucleotides not matched to a gene: 3. In DNA form, the CDR3 reads TGCAGTGCTACCGGGACAGAGAACACTGAAGCTTTCTTT. This encodes CSATGTENTEAFF.

The V call is TRBV27, the J call TRBJ2-1; D possibly corresponds to TRBD2 (6 bases). Germline assignment: CDR1 MNHEY and CDR2 SMNVEV (reference sequence). This CDR3 contains 15 residues. V was trimmed by 3 bases and J by 3 bases, leaving 12 bases between them. CDR3 in DNA: TGTGCCAGCAGTTTTATTCTCGGGAGCTACAATGAGCAGTTCTTC. Protein: CASSFILGSYNEQFF.